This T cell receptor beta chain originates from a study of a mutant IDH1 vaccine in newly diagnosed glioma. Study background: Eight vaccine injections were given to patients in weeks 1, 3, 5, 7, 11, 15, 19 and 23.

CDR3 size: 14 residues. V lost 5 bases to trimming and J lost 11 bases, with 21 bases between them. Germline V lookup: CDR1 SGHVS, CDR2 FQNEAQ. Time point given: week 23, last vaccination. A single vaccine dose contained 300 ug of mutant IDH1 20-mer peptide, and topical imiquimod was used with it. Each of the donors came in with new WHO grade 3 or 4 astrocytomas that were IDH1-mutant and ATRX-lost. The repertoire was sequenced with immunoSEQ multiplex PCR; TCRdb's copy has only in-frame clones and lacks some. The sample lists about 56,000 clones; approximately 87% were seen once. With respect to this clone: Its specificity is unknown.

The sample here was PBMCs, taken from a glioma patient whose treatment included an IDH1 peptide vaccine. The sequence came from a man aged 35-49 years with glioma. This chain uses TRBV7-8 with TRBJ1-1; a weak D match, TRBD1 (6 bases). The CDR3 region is CASSPRARGSDAFF. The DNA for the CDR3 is TGTGCCAGCAGCCCGCGAGCCAGGGGCAGTGATGCTTTCTTT.